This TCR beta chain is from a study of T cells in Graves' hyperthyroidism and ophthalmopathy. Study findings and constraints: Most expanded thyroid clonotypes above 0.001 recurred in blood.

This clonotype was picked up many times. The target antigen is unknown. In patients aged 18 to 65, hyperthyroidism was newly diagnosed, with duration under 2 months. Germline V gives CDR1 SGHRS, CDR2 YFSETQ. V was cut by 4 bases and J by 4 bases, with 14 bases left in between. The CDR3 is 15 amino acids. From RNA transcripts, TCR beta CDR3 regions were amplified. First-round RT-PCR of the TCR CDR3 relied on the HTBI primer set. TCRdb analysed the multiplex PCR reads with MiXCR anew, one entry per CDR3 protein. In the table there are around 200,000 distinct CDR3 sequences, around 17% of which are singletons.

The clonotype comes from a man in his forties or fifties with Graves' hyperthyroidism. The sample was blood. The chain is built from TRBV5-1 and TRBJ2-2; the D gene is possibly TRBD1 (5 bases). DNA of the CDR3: TGCGCCAGCAGCCTAAGCCAGGGCGGCACCGGGGAGCTGTTTTTT. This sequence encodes CASSLSQGGTGELFF. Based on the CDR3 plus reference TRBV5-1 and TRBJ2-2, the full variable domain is KAGVTQTPRYLIKTRGQQVTLSCSPISGHRSVSWYQQTPGQGLQFLFEYFSETQRNKGNFPGRFSGRQFSNSRSEMNVSTLELGDSALYLCASSLSQGGTGELFFGEGSRLTVL.